This passage covers 12 T cell receptor beta chains from one sample sequenced in a study of CD8 T cells in ankylosing spondylitis. TCRdb re-called the 5' RACE reads with MiXCR, one entry per CDR3 protein. Of a few hundred thousand distinct CDR3 sequences listed, 18% are singletons. The sequenced sample was blood, either unsorted or a sorted T cell fraction (not recorded which). The receptors were sampled from a male donor with ankylosing spondylitis or in good health (not recorded which).

The table lists this clonotype with a few counts. The chain uses TRBV20-1 and TRBJ2-3; 9 bases are a match to TRBD1. Germline V gives CDR1 DFQATT, CDR2 SNEGSKA (reference sequence). V was pared by 3 bases and J by 3 bases, with 7 bases of the junction left unmatched. The CDR3 totals 15 residues. The CDR3 DNA reads TGCAGTGCTAGGGACAGGGGAGGTGGAACAGATACGCAGTATTTT. As protein: CSARDRGGGTDTQYF.

This clonotype was counted a single time. This chain links TRBV29-1 with TRBJ1-1; 7 bases map to TRBD1. The length of the CDR3 is 12 residues. Trimming removed 7 bases from V and 4 bases from J; junction bases left unmatched: 6. Per germline, CDR1 SQVTM and CDR2 ANQGSEA. The CDR3 region has the DNA TGCAGCGCTAGACAGGGAGTCACTGAAGCTTTCTTT. It yields the protein CSARQGVTEAFF.

In this sample, this clonotype turned up a few times. The chain recombines TRBV6-1 with TRBJ1-1, with a tentative D call TRBD1 (6 bases). The germline V and J ends were trimmed by 5 bases and 7 bases, with 14 bases remaining between them. CDR3 length: 13 residues. Germline V CDR1 and CDR2: MNHNS, SASEGT. CDR3 coding DNA: TGTGCCAGCAGTCCCAGGACAGCGGATGAAGCTTTCTTT. This translates into CASSPRTADEAFF.

The sample holds many counts of this clonotype. The chain links TRBV12-3 or TRBV12-4 to TRBJ1-3; D not certain. The CDR3 extends over 15 amino acids. Trimming took 7 bases from V and 0 from J, leaving 13 bases between them. CDR3 protein: CASTSDQNSGNTIYF. CDR3 DNA sequence: TGTGCCAGCACCTCGGACCAAAACTCTGGAAACACCATATATTTT.

This clonotype came up many times. The chain combines TRBV27 with TRBJ1-1, with D possibly being TRBD1 (6 bases). Trimming pared 0 bases from V and 4 bases from J, leaving 9 bases between. Germline CDR1 is MNHEY and CDR2 is SMNVEV (reference sequence). The CDR3 is 14 residues long. The CDR3 reads CASSLSRGLTEAFF. The CDR3 bases are TGTGCCAGCAGTTTATCTCGGGGGCTCACTGAAGCTTTCTTT.

This clonotype was recorded a few times. V gene TRBV5-6 combines with J gene TRBJ2-7; 7 nucleotides agree with TRBD1. V lost 3 bases and J lost 3; bases outside the gene matches: 3. CDR1 and CDR2 from the germline V gene are SGHDT and YYEEEE. This CDR3 spans 13 amino acids. As DNA, the CDR3 is TGTGCCAGCAGCTCGACAGGGATCTACGAGCAGTACTTC. Amino acids: CASSSTGIYEQYF. The complete variable domain, with remaining parts taken from reference TRBV5-6 and TRBJ2-7, reads DAGVTQSPTHLIKTRGQQVTLRCSPKSGHDTVSWYQQALGQGPQFIFQYYEEEERQRGNFPDRFSGHQFPNYSSELNVNALLLGDSALYLCASSSTGIYEQYFGPGTRLTVT.

The table lists this clonotype with a few counts. The chain is built from TRBV7-9 and TRBJ2-7; 7 bases align to TRBD2. Germline CDR1 reads SEHNR; CDR2 reads FQNEAQ (reference sequence). The CDR3 is 15 residues long. Trimming cost V 5 bases and J 6 bases; bases outside gene matches: 13. CDR3 nucleotide sequence: TGTGCCAGCAGCCCACGGTTTGCGGGAGAGGGCGAGCAGTACTTC. Translated: CASSPRFAGEGEQYF.

This clonotype turned up a few times. V gene TRBV2 combines with J gene TRBJ2-2; D may match TRBD1 or TRBD2 (5 bases each). V lost 1 base to trimming and J lost 5 bases, with 17 bases between them. The CDR3 consists of 17 residues. Germline V gene data show CDR1 as SNHLY and CDR2 as FYNNEI. As DNA, the CDR3 is TGTGCCAGCAGTGAAGGCCCGGGGCTCACGGGGACCGGGGAGCTGTTTTTT. Its translation is CASSEGPGLTGTGELFF.

J is TRBJ2-7 and V is TRBV27; weak D call: TRBD2 (6 bases). CDR1 MNHEY and CDR2 SMNVEV come from the germline V gene (reference sequence). The CDR3 totals 18 residues. The ends were cut back, 0 bases at V and 6 bases at J, with 24 bases in the middle. In DNA, the CDR3 is TGTGCCAGCAGTTTATCGGGCGGCACGGCGGGGTCTGAACTCGAGCAGTACTTC. Translation: CASSLSGGTAGSELEQYF.

This clonotype was seen a handful of times. The gene calls are TRBV6-5 and TRBJ2-1, with D possibly called TRBD1 or TRBD2 (6 bases each). V gave up 7 bases and J gave up 0 bases, with 19 bases separating them. Germline V gives CDR1 MNHEY, CDR2 SVGAGI. The CDR3 loop spans 17 amino acids. DNA of the CDR3: TGTGCCAGCAATTTACTAGCCGACAGGAGCTCCTACAATGAGCAGTTCTTC. It encodes CASNLLADRSSYNEQFF.

This clonotype appeared many times. V is TRBV2 and J is TRBJ2-5; a possible D gene is TRBD2 (5 bases). V was cut by 3 bases and J by 5 bases, with 10 bases left in between. The CDR3 covers 13 residues. Germline values: CDR1 SNHLY, CDR2 FYNNEI. This chain's CDR3 is CASSDPGGETQYF. The DNA of the CDR3 is TGTGCCAGCAGTGACCCGGGCGGGGAGACCCAGTACTTC.

The rearrangement links TRBV29-1 to TRBJ2-1; 10 bases are a match to TRBD2. This CDR3 spans 14 amino acids. V lost 7 bases, J lost 0 bases, and 3 bases stayed unmatched. In germline, CDR1 is SQVTM, CDR2 ANQGSEA. The CDR3: CSARLAGSYNEQFF. As DNA, the CDR3 is TGCAGCGCCAGACTAGCGGGCTCCTACAATGAGCAGTTCTTC.